A single sample gave rise to the 18 T cell receptor beta chains below, sequenced in a study of STAT5B mutations in CD4+ large granular lymphocyte leukemia. TCRdb's copy holds only in-frame clones and misses some; the assay was immunoSEQ multiplex PCR. Here the sample spans about 33,000 clones, roughly 79% being singletons. What was sequenced was CD4+ T cells from blood buffy coats. These receptors were taken from a human donor in good health.

The CDR3 reads CASSLGTEETQYF. In nucleotides, the CDR3 is TGTGCCAGCAGCTTAGGGACGGAAGAGACCCAGTACTTC. This rearrangement joins TRBV7-9 to TRBJ2-5; D remains unclear. The CDR3 runs 13 residues. V lost 1 base to trimming and J lost 3 bases, with 6 bases between them. CDR1 and CDR2 (germline): SEHNR, FQNEAQ (reference sequence). Together with reference TRBV7-9 and TRBJ2-5, the CDR3 gives the full variable domain: DTGVSQNPRHKITKRGQNVTFRCDPISEHNRLYWYRQTLGQGPEFLTYFQNEAQLEKSRLLSDRFSAERPKGSFSTLEIQRTEQGDSAMYLCASSLGTEETQYFGPGTRLLVL.

The rearrangement joins TRBV4-1 to TRBJ2-1, with TRBD2 matching 9 bases. CDR1 is MGHRA and CDR2 is YSYEKL in the germline V gene. Trimming removed 0 bases from V and 9 bases from J; junction bases left unmatched: 3. This CDR3 region has 14 residues. In nucleotides, the CDR3 is TGCGCCAGCAGCCAAGAGTCAGCGGGAGGTGAGCAGTTCTTC. It codes for CASSQESAGGEQFF.

The chain couples TRBV12-5 to TRBJ2-1, with D perhaps TRBD1 (6 bases). Trimming took off 5 bases at V and 11 bases at J, with 13 bases between the two ends. CDR3 length: 12 residues. The germline V gene encodes CDR1 LGHNT and CDR2 FRNRAP. The CDR3, as DNA: TGTGCTAGTGGTCCTAGGGGGAACAAGCAGTTCTTC. This encodes CASGPRGNKQFF.

The chain has TRBV7-8 and TRBJ2-1; D not certain. CDR1 is SGHVS, CDR2 FQNEAQ, per germline. The length of the CDR3 is 11 residues. The V end lost 5 bases, the J end lost 4 bases, and 3 bases lay between the germline ends. The CDR3 DNA reads TGTGCCAGCAGCCCTTACAATGAGCAGTTCTTC. It encodes CASSPYNEQFF.

The chain uses TRBV28 and TRBJ2-1, with D maybe TRBD2 (6 bases). Germline lookup yields CDR1 MDHEN and CDR2 SYDVKM. The CDR3 totals 12 residues. Trimming removed 6 bases from V and 10 bases from J, with 13 bases in between. The CDR3: CASRASVREQFF. The CDR3 coding sequence is TGTGCCAGCAGAGCTAGCGTCAGAGAGCAGTTCTTC.

This chain's CDR3 is CASGTRPQETQYF. CDR3 coding DNA: TGCGCCAGCGGCACACGGCCCCAAGAGACCCAGTACTTC. This rearrangement joins TRBV5-1 to TRBJ2-5, with D hard to call. CDR3 size: 13 residues. Looked up from germline, CDR1 is SGHRS and CDR2 is YFSETQ. V was pared by 7 bases and J by 1 base, with 11 bases between.

The V gene is TRBV29-1, the J gene TRBJ2-5, with D tentatively TRBD1 (6 bases). The CDR3 totals 14 residues. Germline lookup yields CDR1 SQVTM and CDR2 ANQGSEA. Trimming removed 6 bases from V and 2 bases from J, with 16 bases in between. This CDR3 is CSVDDRRLQETQYF. CDR3 DNA sequence: TGCAGCGTCGACGACAGGAGACTTCAAGAGACCCAGTACTTC.

The V and J genes are TRBV15 and TRBJ1-4; D might be TRBD1 (6 bases). Germline V CDR1 and CDR2: LNHNV, YYDKDF (reference sequence). The CDR3 has 16 amino acids. Trimming pared 2 bases from V and 3 bases from J, leaving 13 bases between. The CDR3 spells CATSRPQQGSNEKLFF. The DNA of the CDR3 is TGTGCCACCAGCAGACCTCAACAGGGATCTAATGAAAAACTGTTTTTT.

The sample holds one count of this clone. The rearrangement joins TRBV10-3 to TRBJ2-3; 12 bases are a match to TRBD2. Trimming cost V 6 bases and J 6 bases; bases outside gene matches: 13. CDR1 ENHRY and CDR2 SYGVKD come from the germline V gene. The CDR3 extends over 17 amino acids. The CDR3 DNA sequence: TGTGCCATCAGGGCCGCGCCCGGGACTAGCGGGTCGGATACGCAGTATTTT. Translation: CAIRAAPGTSGSDTQYF.

J is TRBJ2-7 and V is TRBV7-9, with unresolved D. V lost 1 base, J lost 5 bases, and 12 bases lay in between. This CDR3 contains 14 residues. Germline CDR1 is SEHNR and CDR2 is FQNEAQ (reference sequence). The CDR3 sequence is CASSLDAAFDEQYF. The CDR3 DNA is TGTGCCAGCAGCTTAGACGCCGCGTTTGACGAGCAGTACTTC. Variable domain in full (rest from reference TRBV7-9 and TRBJ2-7): DTGVSQNPRHKITKRGQNVTFRCDPISEHNRLYWYRQTLGQGPEFLTYFQNEAQLEKSRLLSDRFSAERPKGSFSTLEIQRTEQGDSAMYLCASSLDAAFDEQYFGPGTRLTVT.

The chain uses TRBV19 and TRBJ2-7; D unclear. The CDR3 totals 13 residues. Per the germline V gene, CDR1 is LNHDA and CDR2 is SQIVND (reference sequence). The V and J ends lost 5 bases and 7 bases respectively, with 15 bases between them. The CDR3 here is CASSPTGPGEQYF. CDR3 coding DNA: TGTGCCAGTAGTCCCACCGGCCCCGGGGAGCAGTACTTC.

The chain uses TRBV14 and TRBJ2-3, with D tentatively TRBD1 (5 bases). V was shortened by 2 bases and J by 1 base, with 13 bases between the two germline ends. Germline CDR1 reads SGHDN; CDR2 reads FVKESK. The CDR3 totals 16 residues. CDR3 loop: CASSQMLQTGTDTQYF. The DNA of the CDR3 is TGTGCCAGCAGCCAAATGCTACAGACAGGCACAGATACGCAGTATTTT.

The V and J genes are TRBV4-3 and TRBJ1-4, with D possibly matching TRBD1 (5 bases). This CDR3 comprises 17 residues. V lost 0 bases and J lost 8, with 19 bases in between. The germline V gene has CDR1 LGHNA and CDR2 YSLEER. The CDR3 sequence is CASSQEAFREGEEKLFF. CDR3 in DNA: TGCGCCAGCAGCCAAGAGGCCTTCAGGGAGGGAGAGGAAAAACTGTTTTTT.

V usage is TRBV28 and J usage is TRBJ1-2, with D uncertain. Between the trimmed V and J ends, which lost 4 bases and 1 base, there was a span of 19 bases. CDR3 length: 17 residues. Germline loops: CDR1 MDHEN, CDR2 SYDVKM. CDR3: CASSSTARGIYNYGYTF. In nucleotides, the CDR3 is TGTGCCAGCAGTTCTACCGCCCGGGGAATTTATAACTATGGCTACACCTTC.

The V and J genes are TRBV10-3 and TRBJ2-3, with D possibly being TRBD2 (5 bases). The CDR3 has 15 amino acids. Germline assignment: CDR1 ENHRY and CDR2 SYGVKD. V was clipped by 6 bases and J by 4 bases, with 17 bases between them. The CDR3 region has the DNA TGTGCCATCAGCCAAGGGTATACTAGTCCAGATACGCAGTATTTT. This translates into CAISQGYTSPDTQYF.

The CDR3 coding sequence is TGTGCCAGCAGCTTAGTCGCCACGGTTTATAGCAATCAGCCCCAGCATTTT. This gives the protein CASSLVATVYSNQPQHF. J is TRBJ1-5 and V is TRBV7-2; D uncertain. Germline V gene lookup returns CDR1 SGHTA and CDR2 FQGNSA. Trimming removed 1 base at V and 0 bases at J, with 13 bases between. The CDR3 is 17 residues long.

This chain connects TRBV4-3 to TRBJ1-4; perhaps TRBD1 as D (5 bases). The CDR3 runs to 17 residues. From germline, CDR1 is LGHNA and CDR2 YSLEER. Trimming removed 1 base from V and 2 bases from J, with 14 bases in between. The CDR3 nucleotides are TGCGCCAGCAGCCAAGCGAGCGGGGGTTGGACTAATGAAAAACTGTTTTTT. Its protein is CASSQASGGWTNEKLFF.

The chain couples TRBV9 to TRBJ2-3, with 7 positions matching TRBD2. This CDR3 contains 18 residues. Unmatched junction bases numbered 11, after V lost 0 bases and J lost 1 base. The germline gives CDR1 SGDLS, CDR2 YYNGEE. CDR3 loop: CASSVEGGRGRGTDTQYF. The CDR3 DNA follows: TGTGCCAGCAGCGTAGAGGGTGGGAGGGGCAGGGGCACAGATACGCAGTATTTT.